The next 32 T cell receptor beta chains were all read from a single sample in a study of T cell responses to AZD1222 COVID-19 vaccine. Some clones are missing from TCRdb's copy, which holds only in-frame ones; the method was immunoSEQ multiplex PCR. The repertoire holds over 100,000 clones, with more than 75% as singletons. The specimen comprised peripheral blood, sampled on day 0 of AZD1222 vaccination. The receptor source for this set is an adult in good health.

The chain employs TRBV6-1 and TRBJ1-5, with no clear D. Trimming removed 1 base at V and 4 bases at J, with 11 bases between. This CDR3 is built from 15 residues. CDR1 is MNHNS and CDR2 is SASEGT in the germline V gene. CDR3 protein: CASSEGQRKNQPQHF. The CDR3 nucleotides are TGTGCCAGCAGTGAAGGGCAGCGGAAGAATCAGCCCCAGCATTTT.

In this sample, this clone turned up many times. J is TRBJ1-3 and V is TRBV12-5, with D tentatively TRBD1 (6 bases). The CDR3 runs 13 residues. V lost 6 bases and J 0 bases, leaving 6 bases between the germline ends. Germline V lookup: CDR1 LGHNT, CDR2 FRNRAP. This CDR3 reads CASGGHSGNTIYF. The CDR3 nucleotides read TGTGCTAGTGGGGGACACTCTGGAAACACCATATATTTT.

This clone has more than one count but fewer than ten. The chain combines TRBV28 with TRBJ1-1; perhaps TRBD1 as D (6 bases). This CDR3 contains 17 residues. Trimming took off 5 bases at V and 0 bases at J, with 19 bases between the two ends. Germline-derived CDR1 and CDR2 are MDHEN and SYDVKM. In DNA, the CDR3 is TGTGCCAGCAGTCGCGCCCAGGGGAGGGGGATGAACACTGAAGCTTTCTTT. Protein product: CASSRAQGRGMNTEAFF.

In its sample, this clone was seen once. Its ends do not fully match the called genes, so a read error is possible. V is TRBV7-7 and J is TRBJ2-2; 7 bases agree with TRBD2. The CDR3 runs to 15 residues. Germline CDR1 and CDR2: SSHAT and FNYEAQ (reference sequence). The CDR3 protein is CASSLGRGNTGELFF. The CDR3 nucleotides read TGTGCTAGCAGCTTAGGGAGGGGTAACACCGGGGAGCTGTTTTTT.

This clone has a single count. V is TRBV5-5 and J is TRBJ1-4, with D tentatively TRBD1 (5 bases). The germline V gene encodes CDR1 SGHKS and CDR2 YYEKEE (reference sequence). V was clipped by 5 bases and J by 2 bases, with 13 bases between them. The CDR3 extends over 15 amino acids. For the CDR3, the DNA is TGTGCCAGCAGTTCTACCGGGGCCACTAATGAAAAACTGTTTTTT. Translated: CASSSTGATNEKLFF. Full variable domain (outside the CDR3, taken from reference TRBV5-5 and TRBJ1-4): DAGVTQSPTHLIKTRGQQVTLRCSPISGHKSVSWYQQVLGQGPQFIFQYYEKEERGRGNFPDRFSARQFPNYSSELNVNALLLGDSALYLCASSSTGATNEKLFFGSGTQLSVL.

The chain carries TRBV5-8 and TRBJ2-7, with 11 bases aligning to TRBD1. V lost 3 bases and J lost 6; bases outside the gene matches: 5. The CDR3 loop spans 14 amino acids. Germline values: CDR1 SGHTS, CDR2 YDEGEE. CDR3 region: CASSSRDRGFEQYF. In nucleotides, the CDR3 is TGTGCCAGCAGCTCCCGGGACAGGGGGTTCGAGCAGTACTTC.

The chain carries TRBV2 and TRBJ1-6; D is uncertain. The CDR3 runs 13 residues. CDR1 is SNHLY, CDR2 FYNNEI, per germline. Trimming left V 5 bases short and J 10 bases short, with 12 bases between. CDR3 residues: CASSTAAASPLHF. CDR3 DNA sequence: TGTGCCAGCAGTACGGCGGCAGCCTCACCCCTCCACTTT. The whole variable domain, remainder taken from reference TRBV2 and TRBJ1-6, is EPEVTQTPSHQVTQMGQEVILRCVPISNHLYFYWYRQILGQKVEFLVSFYNNEISEKSEIFDDQFSVERPDGSNFTLKIRSTKLEDSAMYFCASSTAAASPLHFGNGTRLTVT.

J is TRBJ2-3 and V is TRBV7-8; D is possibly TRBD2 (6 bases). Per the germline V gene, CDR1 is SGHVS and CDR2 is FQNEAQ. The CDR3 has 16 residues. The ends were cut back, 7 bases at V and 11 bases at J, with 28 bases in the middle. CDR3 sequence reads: CASTYLGSGYSVGQYF. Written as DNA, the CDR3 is TGTGCCAGCACCTACCTCGGGAGCGGGTATTCAGTGGGGCAGTATTTT.

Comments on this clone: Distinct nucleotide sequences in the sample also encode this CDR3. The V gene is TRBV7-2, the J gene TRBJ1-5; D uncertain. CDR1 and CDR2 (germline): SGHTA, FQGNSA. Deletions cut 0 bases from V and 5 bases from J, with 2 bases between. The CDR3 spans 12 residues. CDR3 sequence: CASSLAHQPQHF. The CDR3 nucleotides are TGTGCCAGCAGCTTAGCTCATCAGCCCCAGCATTTT.

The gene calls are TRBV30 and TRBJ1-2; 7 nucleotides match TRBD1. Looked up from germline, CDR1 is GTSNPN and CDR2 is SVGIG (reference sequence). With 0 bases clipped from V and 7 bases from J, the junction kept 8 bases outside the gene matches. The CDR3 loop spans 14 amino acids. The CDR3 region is CAWSVDSAGGGYTF. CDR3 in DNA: TGTGCCTGGAGTGTCGATTCGGCAGGGGGTGGCTACACCTTC.

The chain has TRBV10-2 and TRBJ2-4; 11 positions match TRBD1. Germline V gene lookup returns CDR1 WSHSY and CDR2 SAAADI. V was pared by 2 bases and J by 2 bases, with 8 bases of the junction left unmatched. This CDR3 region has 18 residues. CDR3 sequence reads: CASSEALGQGASKNIQYF. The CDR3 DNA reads TGCGCCAGCAGTGAGGCTCTCGGACAGGGGGCGTCCAAAAACATTCAGTACTTC.

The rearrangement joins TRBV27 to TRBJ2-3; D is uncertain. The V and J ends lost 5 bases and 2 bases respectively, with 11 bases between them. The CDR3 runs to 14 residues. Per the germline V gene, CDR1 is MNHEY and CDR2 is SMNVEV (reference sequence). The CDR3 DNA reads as TGTGCCAGCAGTCCAACCTGGACCACAGATACGCAGTATTTT. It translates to CASSPTWTTDTQYF.

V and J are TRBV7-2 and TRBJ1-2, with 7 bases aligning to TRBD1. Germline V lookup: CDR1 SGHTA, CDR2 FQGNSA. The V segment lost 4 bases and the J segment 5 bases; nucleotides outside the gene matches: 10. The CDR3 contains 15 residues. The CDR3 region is CASSSSGGTDYGYTF. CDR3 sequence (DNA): TGTGCCAGCAGCTCCTCGGGCGGGACAGATTATGGCTACACCTTC. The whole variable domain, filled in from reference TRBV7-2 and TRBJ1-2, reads GAGVSQSPSNKVTEKGKDVELRCDPISGHTALYWYRQSLGQGLEFLIYFQGNSAPDKSGLPSDRFSAERTGGSVSTLTIQRTQQEDSAVYLCASSSSGGTDYGYTFGSGTRLTVV.

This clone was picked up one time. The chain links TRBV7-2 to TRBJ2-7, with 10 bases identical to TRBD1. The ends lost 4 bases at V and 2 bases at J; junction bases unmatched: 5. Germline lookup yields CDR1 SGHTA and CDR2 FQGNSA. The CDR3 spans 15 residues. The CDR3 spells CASSWGGTGAYEQYF. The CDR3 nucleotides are TGTGCCAGCAGCTGGGGGGGGACAGGGGCCTACGAGCAGTACTTC.

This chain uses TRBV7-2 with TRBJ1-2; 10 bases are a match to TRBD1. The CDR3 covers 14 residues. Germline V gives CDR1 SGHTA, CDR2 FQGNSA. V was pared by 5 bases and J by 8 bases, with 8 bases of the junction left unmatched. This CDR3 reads CASSQKGQGYGYTF. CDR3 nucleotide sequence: TGTGCCAGCAGCCAAAAGGGACAGGGGTACGGCTACACCTTC. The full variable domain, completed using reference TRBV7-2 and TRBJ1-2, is GAGVSQSPSNKVTEKGKDVELRCDPISGHTALYWYRQSLGQGLEFLIYFQGNSAPDKSGLPSDRFSAERTGGSVSTLTIQRTQQEDSAVYLCASSQKGQGYGYTFGSGTRLTVV.

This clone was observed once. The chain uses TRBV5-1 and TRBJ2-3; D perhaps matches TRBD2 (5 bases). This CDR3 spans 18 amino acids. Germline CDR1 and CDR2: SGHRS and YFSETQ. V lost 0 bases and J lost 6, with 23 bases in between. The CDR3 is CASSLARASSGSFDTQYF. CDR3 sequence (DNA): TGCGCCAGCAGCTTGGCTAGGGCTAGCTCAGGTAGTTTCGATACGCAGTATTTT.

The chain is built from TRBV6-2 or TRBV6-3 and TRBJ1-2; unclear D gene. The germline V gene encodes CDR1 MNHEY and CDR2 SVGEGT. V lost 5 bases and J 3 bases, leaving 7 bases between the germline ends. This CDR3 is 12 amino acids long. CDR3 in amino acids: CASSAQYYGYTF. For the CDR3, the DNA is TGTGCCAGCAGTGCTCAGTACTATGGCTACACCTTC.

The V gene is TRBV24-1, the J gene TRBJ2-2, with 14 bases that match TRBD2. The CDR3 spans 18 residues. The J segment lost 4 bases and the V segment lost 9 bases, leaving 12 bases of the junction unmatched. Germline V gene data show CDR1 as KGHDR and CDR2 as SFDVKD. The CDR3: CATQTSGGARSGTGELFF. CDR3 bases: TGTGCCACCCAGACTAGCGGGGGGGCGAGGTCGGGCACCGGGGAGCTGTTTTTT.

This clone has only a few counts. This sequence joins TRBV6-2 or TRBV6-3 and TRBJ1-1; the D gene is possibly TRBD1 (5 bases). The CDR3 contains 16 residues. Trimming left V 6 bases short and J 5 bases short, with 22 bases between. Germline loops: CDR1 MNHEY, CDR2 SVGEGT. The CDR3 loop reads CASRPPSGRGRTEAFF. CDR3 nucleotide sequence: TGTGCCAGCAGGCCTCCCTCAGGGAGAGGTAGAACTGAAGCTTTCTTT.

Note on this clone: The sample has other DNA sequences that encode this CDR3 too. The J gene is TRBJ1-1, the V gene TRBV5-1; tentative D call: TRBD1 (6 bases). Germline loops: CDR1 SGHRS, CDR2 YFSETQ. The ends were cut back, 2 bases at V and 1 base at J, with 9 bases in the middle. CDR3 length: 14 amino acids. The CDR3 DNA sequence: TGCGCCAGCAGCTTACAGGGTGGGAACACTGAAGCTTTCTTT. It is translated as CASSLQGGNTEAFF.

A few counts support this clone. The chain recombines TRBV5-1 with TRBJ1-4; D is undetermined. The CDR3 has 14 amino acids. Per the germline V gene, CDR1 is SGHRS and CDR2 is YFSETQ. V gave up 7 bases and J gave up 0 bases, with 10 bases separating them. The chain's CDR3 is CASSEVSTNEKLFF. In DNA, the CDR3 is TGCGCCAGCTCAGAGGTCTCAACTAATGAAAAACTGTTTTTT.

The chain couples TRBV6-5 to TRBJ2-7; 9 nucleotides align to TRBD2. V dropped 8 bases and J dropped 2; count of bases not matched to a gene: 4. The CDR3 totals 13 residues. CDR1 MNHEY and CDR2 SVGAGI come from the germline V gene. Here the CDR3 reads CASGRGGAYEQYF. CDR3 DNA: TGTGCCAGCGGGCGCGGGGGGGCCTACGAGCAGTACTTC.

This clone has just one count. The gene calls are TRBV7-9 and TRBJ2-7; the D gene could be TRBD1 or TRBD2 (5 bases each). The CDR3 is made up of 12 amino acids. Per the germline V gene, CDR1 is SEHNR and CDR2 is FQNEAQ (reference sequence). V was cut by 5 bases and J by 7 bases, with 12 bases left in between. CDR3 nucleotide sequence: TGTGCCAGCAGCACTCGGGACGGGGAGCAGTACTTC. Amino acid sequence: CASSTRDGEQYF.

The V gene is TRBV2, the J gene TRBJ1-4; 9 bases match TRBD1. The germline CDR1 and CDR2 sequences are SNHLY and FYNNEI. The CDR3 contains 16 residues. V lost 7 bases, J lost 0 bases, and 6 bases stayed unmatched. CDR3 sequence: CASNKQGATTNEKLFF. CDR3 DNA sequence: TGTGCCAGCAACAAACAGGGGGCAACAACTAATGAAAAACTGTTTTTT.

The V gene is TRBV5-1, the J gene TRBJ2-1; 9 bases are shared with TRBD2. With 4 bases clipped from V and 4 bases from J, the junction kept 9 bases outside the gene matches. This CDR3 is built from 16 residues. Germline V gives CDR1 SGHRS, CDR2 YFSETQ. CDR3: CASSPVGLAGYNEQFF. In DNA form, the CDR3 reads TGCGCCAGCAGCCCGGTAGGCCTAGCGGGGTACAATGAGCAGTTCTTC. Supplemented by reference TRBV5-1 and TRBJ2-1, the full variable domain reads KAGVTQTPRYLIKTRGQQVTLSCSPISGHRSVSWYQQTPGQGLQFLFEYFSETQRNKGNFPGRFSGRQFSNSRSEMNVSTLELGDSALYLCASSPVGLAGYNEQFFGPGTRLTVL.

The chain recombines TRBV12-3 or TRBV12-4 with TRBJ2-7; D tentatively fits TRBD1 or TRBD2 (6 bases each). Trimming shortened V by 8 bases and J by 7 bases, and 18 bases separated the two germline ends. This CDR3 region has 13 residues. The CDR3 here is CASGIWGAGEQYF. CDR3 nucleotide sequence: TGTGCCAGCGGAATATGGGGGGCGGGAGAGCAGTACTTC.

CDR3: CASISTPGVGGYTF. In DNA form, the CDR3 reads TGTGCCAGCATCTCAACCCCAGGGGTCGGTGGCTACACCTTC. The genes are TRBV6-5 and TRBJ1-2; D possibly corresponds to TRBD1 (6 bases). This CDR3 is 14 amino acids long. Germline lookup yields CDR1 MNHEY and CDR2 SVGAGI. V lost 7 bases and J lost 7, with 19 bases in between.

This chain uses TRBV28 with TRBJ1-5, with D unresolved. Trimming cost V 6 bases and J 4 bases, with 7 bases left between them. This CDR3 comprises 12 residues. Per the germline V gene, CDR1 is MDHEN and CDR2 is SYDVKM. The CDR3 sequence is CASRVQNQPQHF. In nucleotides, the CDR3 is TGTGCCAGCAGAGTACAGAATCAGCCCCAGCATTTT.

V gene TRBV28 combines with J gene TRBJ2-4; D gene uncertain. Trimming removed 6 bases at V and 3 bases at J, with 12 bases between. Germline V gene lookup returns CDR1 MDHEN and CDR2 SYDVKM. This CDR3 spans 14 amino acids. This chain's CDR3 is CASSLRSVKNIQYF. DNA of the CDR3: TGTGCCAGCAGCCTTCGAAGTGTCAAAAACATTCAGTACTTC. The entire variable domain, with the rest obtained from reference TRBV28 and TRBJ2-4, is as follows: DVKVTQSSRYLVKRTGEKVFLECVQDMDHENMFWYRQDPGLGLRLIYFSYDVKMKEKGDIPEGYSVSREKKERFSLILESASTNQTSMYLCASSLRSVKNIQYFGAGTRLSVL.

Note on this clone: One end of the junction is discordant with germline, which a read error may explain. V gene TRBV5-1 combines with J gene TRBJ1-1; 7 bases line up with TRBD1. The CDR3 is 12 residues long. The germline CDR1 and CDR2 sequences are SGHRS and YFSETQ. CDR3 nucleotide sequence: TGCGCCAGCAGCTTGATAGGGACAGAAGTTTTCTTT. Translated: CASSLIGTEVFF.

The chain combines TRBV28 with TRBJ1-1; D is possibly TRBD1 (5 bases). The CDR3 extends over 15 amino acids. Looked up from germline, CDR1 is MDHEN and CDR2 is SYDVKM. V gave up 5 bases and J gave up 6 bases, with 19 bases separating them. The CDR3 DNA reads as TGTGCCAGCAGTCCAATAGCAGGGTTAGGGGCTGAAGCTTTCTTT. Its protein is CASSPIAGLGAEAFF.

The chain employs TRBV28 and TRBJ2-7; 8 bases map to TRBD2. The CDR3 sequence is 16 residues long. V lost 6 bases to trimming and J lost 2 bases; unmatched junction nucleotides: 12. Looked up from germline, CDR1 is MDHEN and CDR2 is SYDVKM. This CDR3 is CASSAAGGAGPYEQYF. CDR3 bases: TGTGCCAGCAGCGCCGCGGGGGGCGCTGGTCCCTACGAGCAGTACTTC.